This entry features one T cell receptor (beta chain) sequence. Sequenced by immunoSEQ multiplex PCR; TCRdb stores in-frame clones only, minus some. The sample has 1.5 million to 2.5 million clones; roughly 94% are singletons. These data originate in a study of shared clonotypes between healthy human individuals. Looking at the study overall: Three CD4 naive, three CD4 memory, two CD8 naive and one CD8 memory plate were used per donor.

This CDR3 contains 14 residues. Germline loops: CDR1 PRHDT, CDR2 FYEKMQ (reference sequence). Trimming pared 3 bases from V and 3 bases from J, leaving 12 bases between. Terminally differentiated effector memory CD45RA+ cells were left out of the naive CD8 fraction, which was CD45RO-negative and positively selected for CCR7. Input material: naive CD8+ T cells sorted from blood. This rearrangement joins TRBV13 to TRBJ2-7, with D uncertain. The clonotype originates from a man in his late teens or twenties in good health. The CDR3 loop is CASSLTQRSYEQYF. The CDR3 DNA reads as TGTGCCAGCAGCTTGACACAGCGTAGCTACGAGCAGTACTTC.